The clone carrying this T cell receptor (beta chain) was seen repeatedly, ten times or more. The source of the sample is a study of T cells in Graves' hyperthyroidism and ophthalmopathy. With 5 bases removed from V and 1 base from J, the gap between germline ends came to 15 bases. The CDR3 spans 16 residues. Germline V gene data show CDR1 as MDHEN and CDR2 as SYDVKM. Template material for amplifying TCR beta CDR3 regions consisted of RNA transcripts. During a first-round RT-PCR of the TCR CDR3, the HTBI primer set was used. TCRdb redid the calling of the multiplex PCR reads with MiXCR, one entry per CDR3 protein. The sample holds approximately 740,000 distinct CDR3 sequences, 12% to 15% seen once.

The TCR comes from a woman between 18 and 29 years old with Graves' hyperthyroidism. This chain links TRBV28 with TRBJ2-4; perhaps TRBD1 as D (6 bases). Sequencing was performed on blood. The CDR3 region has the DNA TGTGCCAGCAGTCCCCCGCCCCAGGGGGCCAAAAACATTCAGTACTTC. Translation: CASSPPPQGAKNIQYF. Full variable domain (remainder filled in from reference TRBV28 and TRBJ2-4): DVKVTQSSRYLVKRTGEKVFLECVQDMDHENMFWYRQDPGLGLRLIYFSYDVKMKEKGDIPEGYSVSREKKERFSLILESASTNQTSMYLCASSPPPQGAKNIQYFGAGTRLSVL.